The 20 T cell receptor beta chains reported below all come from one sample, sequenced in a study of cytomegalovirus exposure and HLA in healthy donors (dated by TCRdb to the late 2010s). Library method: the immunoSEQ multiplex PCR assay. For the multiplex PCR, a mixture combining 60 forward primers for TCR Vbeta segments and 13 reverse primers for TCR Jbeta segments was used. The immuneACCESS repertoire file appears here via TCRdb, limited to in-frame rearrangements. These files lack a portion of the clones; in checked studies, under half of the deficit traces to unresolved V genes, and the cause of the others is not known. This sample holds over 150,000 clones; roughly three quarters were observed only once. 6% to 8% of the sample rests with the top ten. The sequenced sample was PBMCs. All receptors come from a male donor in good health and CMV-seropositive.

The CDR3 loop is CASSLTGTYYEQYF. CDR3 bases: TGTGCCAGCAGTTTAACGGGAACCTATTACGAGCAGTACTTC. The chain combines TRBV27 with TRBJ2-7; D might be TRBD2 (5 bases). Germline V CDR1 and CDR2: MNHEY, SMNVEV (reference sequence). The germline V and J ends were trimmed by 2 bases and 4 bases, with 12 bases remaining between them. The CDR3 is 14 amino acids.

The chain uses TRBV19 and TRBJ1-4, with a tentative D call TRBD1 (5 bases). The CDR3 is 15 residues long. Looked up from germline, CDR1 is LNHDA and CDR2 is SQIVND (reference sequence). Trimming cost V 5 bases and J 0 bases, with 10 bases left between them. The DNA of the CDR3 is TGTGCCAGTAGTGCACAGGCTGCAACTAATGAAAAACTGTTTTTT. Its translation: CASSAQAATNEKLFF.

V usage is TRBV6-5 and J usage is TRBJ1-1, with D tentatively TRBD1 (6 bases). Germline V lookup: CDR1 MNHEY, CDR2 SVGAGI. This CDR3 has 13 amino acids. The V end lost 2 bases, the J end lost 5 bases, and 9 bases lay between the germline ends. The CDR3 reads CASSYEGGTEAFF. The CDR3 coding sequence is TGTGCCAGCAGTTACGAGGGGGGGACTGAAGCTTTCTTT.

The rearrangement uses TRBV28 and TRBJ1-4, with D maybe TRBD1 (5 bases). V shed 5 bases and J shed 8 bases, with 18 bases lying between them. The CDR3 has 15 amino acids. The V gene's germline CDR1 is MDHEN and CDR2 SYDVKM. CDR3 in amino acids: CASSNLGGWEEKLFF. The CDR3, as DNA: TGTGCCAGCAGTAACCTGGGGGGATGGGAGGAAAAACTGTTTTTT. The whole variable domain, remainder taken from reference TRBV28 and TRBJ1-4, is DVKVTQSSRYLVKRTGEKVFLECVQDMDHENMFWYRQDPGLGLRLIYFSYDVKMKEKGDIPEGYSVSREKKERFSLILESASTNQTSMYLCASSNLGGWEEKLFFGSGTQLSVL.

The chain has TRBV4-1 and TRBJ1-1; a weak D match, TRBD1 (6 bases). CDR3 length: 14 amino acids. V lost 4 bases, J lost 0 bases, and 9 bases lay in between. Germline V CDR1 and CDR2: MGHRA, YSYEKL. CDR3 residues: CASSPGQLNTEAFF. Written as DNA, the CDR3 is TGCGCCAGCAGCCCAGGACAGCTGAACACTGAAGCTTTCTTT.

This sequence joins TRBV19 and TRBJ1-1; weak D call: TRBD1 (6 bases). V gave up 6 bases and J gave up 1 base, with 15 bases separating them. The CDR3 is 15 amino acids. CDR1 is LNHDA and CDR2 is SQIVND in the germline V gene (reference sequence). This CDR3 reads CASSNRRDKNTEAFF. DNA of the CDR3: TGTGCCAGTAGCAACCGCCGGGACAAGAACACTGAAGCTTTCTTT.

This clone came up a few times. The chain employs TRBV29-1 and TRBJ1-1; D remains unclear. Germline V CDR1 and CDR2: SQVTM, ANQGSEA. The V end was cut by 3 bases, the J end by 2 bases, with 10 bases between. The CDR3 spans 13 residues. The CDR3, as DNA: TGCAGCGTTGACCTAGCAGGTAACACTGAAGCTTTCTTT. Its translation: CSVDLAGNTEAFF. The entire variable domain, with the rest obtained from reference TRBV29-1 and TRBJ1-1, is as follows: SAVISQKPSRDICQRGTSLTIQCQVDSQVTMMFWYRQQPGQSLTLIATANQGSEATYESGFVIDKFPISRPNLTFSTLTVSNMSPEDSSIYLCSVDLAGNTEAFFGQGTRLTVV.

The CDR3 coding sequence is TGTGCCAGCCCCGGGGGGCGGGGGATAGCCTCCTACAATGAGCAGTTCTTC. It codes for CASPGGRGIASYNEQFF. The chain couples TRBV6-4 to TRBJ2-1, with a weak D call TRBD2 (7 bases). The CDR3 loop spans 17 amino acids. V was clipped by 8 bases and J by 0 bases, with 20 bases between them. Germline CDR1 reads MRHNA; CDR2 reads SNTAGT.

The chain is built from TRBV5-6 and TRBJ2-7; the D is unclear. The CDR3 spans 14 residues. Per the germline V gene, CDR1 is SGHDT and CDR2 is YYEEEE. V lost 3 bases and J 3 bases, leaving 13 bases between the germline ends. This CDR3 reads CASSYVRNSYEQYF. CDR3 in DNA: TGTGCCAGCAGCTACGTCCGGAACAGCTACGAGCAGTACTTC.

This chain uses TRBV5-4 with TRBJ2-7; D is possibly TRBD1 or TRBD2 (6 bases each). There are 16 residues in the CDR3. V was shortened by 4 bases and J by 3 bases, with 20 bases between the two germline ends. Germline lookup yields CDR1 SGHNT and CDR2 YYREEE (reference sequence). DNA for the CDR3: TGTGCCAGCAGCCTGGGGGGTCCGACAGGACTCTACGAGCAGTACTTC. It translates to CASSLGGPTGLYEQYF.

The chain carries TRBV4-3 and TRBJ1-5; D gene uncertain. The germline gives CDR1 LGHNA, CDR2 YSLEER. The CDR3 covers 15 residues. The V and J ends lost 1 base and 1 base respectively, with 8 bases between them. The CDR3, as DNA: TGCGCCAGCAGCCAAGGAATTCGGAGCAATCAGCCCCAGCATTTT. Translating it yields CASSQGIRSNQPQHF.

The chain is built from TRBV7-9 and TRBJ2-2; a possible D gene is TRBD2 (5 bases). Germline V gives CDR1 SEHNR, CDR2 FQNEAQ (reference sequence). Trimming took 4 bases from V and 5 from J, leaving 8 bases between them. This CDR3 comprises 13 residues. The CDR3 DNA reads TGTGCCAGCAGCTCCCGGGATACCGGGGAGCTGTTTTTT. Translation gives CASSSRDTGELFF.

This chain uses TRBV11-1 with TRBJ2-3; D is perhaps TRBD1 (5 bases). The germline V gene has CDR1 SGHAT and CDR2 FQDESV (reference sequence). V shed 7 bases and J shed 1 base, with 15 bases lying between them. The CDR3 runs to 15 residues. In nucleotides, the CDR3 is TGTGCCAGCACCGGTGGTGGCAGGGGCACAGATACGCAGTATTTT. Translation: CASTGGGRGTDTQYF.

The chain links TRBV13 to TRBJ2-7; 12 bases align to TRBD1. The V gene's germline CDR1 is PRHDT and CDR2 FYEKMQ (reference sequence). Germline trimming cut 5 bases from V and 5 bases from J; bases unmatched to any gene: 7. The CDR3 has 15 residues. CDR3 DNA: TGTGCCAGCAGCGAACCGGGACAGGGGGCGGACGAGCAGTACTTC. Translating gives CASSEPGQGADEQYF.

The chain couples TRBV5-1 to TRBJ2-3; TRBD1 aligns across 8 bases. The CDR3 spans 18 residues. V shed 3 bases, J shed 0 bases, and the junction held 12 bases outside the gene matches. CDR1 and CDR2 from the germline V gene are SGHRS and YFSETQ. The CDR3 reads CASSSQGAAFSSTDTQYF. The CDR3 nucleotides are TGCGCCAGCAGCTCCCAGGGGGCAGCCTTTTCTAGCACAGATACGCAGTATTTT.

V usage is TRBV6-1 and J usage is TRBJ1-2; 7 nucleotides align to TRBD1. The germline V gene encodes CDR1 MNHNS and CDR2 SASEGT. The CDR3 totals 14 residues. The trim removed 5 bases at V and 4 bases at J, leaving 7 bases unmatched. CDR3: CASSPEGQSYGYTF. The DNA for the CDR3 is TGTGCCAGCAGTCCCGAGGGACAGAGCTATGGCTACACCTTC.

The CDR3 here is CASNHSGGQTNEKLFF. The CDR3 nucleotides are TGCGCCAGCAACCACTCGGGGGGGCAAACTAATGAAAAACTGTTTTTT. The rearrangement links TRBV5-1 to TRBJ1-4; tentatively, D is TRBD1 (6 bases). Trimming removed 6 bases at V and 1 base at J, with 16 bases between. Germline V gene data show CDR1 as SGHRS and CDR2 as YFSETQ. The CDR3 totals 16 residues.

The rearrangement links TRBV6-1 to TRBJ2-3; TRBD2 agrees at 8 bases. The CDR3 runs to 18 residues. V lost 1 base, J lost 5 bases, and 14 bases stayed unmatched. Germline loops: CDR1 MNHNS, CDR2 SASEGT. The CDR3 spells CASSEELPERGSLDTQYF. CDR3 bases: TGTGCCAGCAGTGAAGAACTCCCGGAGCGGGGGTCGTTAGATACGCAGTATTTT.

This chain joins TRBV7-2 and TRBJ1-3, with a tentative D call TRBD1 (6 bases). The V and J ends lost 0 bases and 8 bases respectively, with 17 bases between them. This CDR3 spans 16 amino acids. Germline CDR1 reads SGHTA; CDR2 reads FQGNSA. The CDR3, as DNA: TGTGCCAGCAGCTTAGCCCCGGGGGGCGCGATCGACACCATATATTTT. Its translation: CASSLAPGGAIDTIYF.

The genes are TRBV4-3 and TRBJ1-3; TRBD1 is a possible D gene (5 bases). V was clipped by 2 bases and J by 1 base, with 12 bases between them. Germline CDR1 and CDR2: LGHNA and YSLEER. This CDR3 spans 16 amino acids. DNA of the CDR3: TGCGCCAGCAGCCAATTGGGGGGTGCATCTGGAAACACCATATATTTT. This encodes CASSQLGGASGNTIYF.